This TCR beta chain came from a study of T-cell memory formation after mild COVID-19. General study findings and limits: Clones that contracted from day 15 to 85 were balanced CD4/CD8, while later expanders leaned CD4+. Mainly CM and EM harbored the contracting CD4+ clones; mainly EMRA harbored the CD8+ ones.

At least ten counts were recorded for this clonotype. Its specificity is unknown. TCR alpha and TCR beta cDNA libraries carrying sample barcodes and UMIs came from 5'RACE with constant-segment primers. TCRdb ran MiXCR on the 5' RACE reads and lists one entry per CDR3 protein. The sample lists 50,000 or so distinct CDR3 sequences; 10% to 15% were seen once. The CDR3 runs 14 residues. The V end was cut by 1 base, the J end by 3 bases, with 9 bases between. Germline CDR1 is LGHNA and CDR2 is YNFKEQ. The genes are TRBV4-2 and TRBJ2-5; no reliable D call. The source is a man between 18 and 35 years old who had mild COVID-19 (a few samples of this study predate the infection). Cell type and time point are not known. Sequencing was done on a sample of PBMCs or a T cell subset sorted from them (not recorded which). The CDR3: CASSQAVGEETQYF. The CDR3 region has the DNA TGTGCCAGCAGCCAAGCCGTGGGCGAAGAGACCCAGTACTTC.